This TCR beta chain emerged from a study of T-cell reconstitution after alpha-beta-depleted transplantation in children (dated by TCRdb to between 2015 and 2016). Background for the entire study: Using TCR repertoire profiling, the study quantitatively followed how T-cell immune reconstitution unfolded in children after TCRalphabeta/CD19-depleted allogeneic hematopoietic cell transplantation. Findings and caveats that apply to the study as a whole: The high TCRbeta diversity at day 60 in some patients was ascribed to recipient T cells and intrathymic progenitors that had survived conditioning. The apparently early recovery of alphabetaT-cell counts about two months after transplant reportedly depended on only several hundred rapidly expanded clones that came from non-depleted graft cells. Over subsequent months, a decline in hyperexpanded clone frequencies was noted, and after one year, T-cell counts and TCRbeta diversity were mostly ascribed to newly produced T cells.

Per the publication, the treatment or condition label means: allogeneic hematopoietic cell transplantation with graft depleted of TCRalphabeta T cells and CD19 B cells. Transplant recipients were children who received TCRalphabeta/CD19-depleted allogeneic hematopoietic cell grafts. Receptors were amplified or captured by PCR. This sample was sequenced with an Illumina HiSeq 2500. TCR libraries were prepared with molecular barcoding, using unique molecular identifiers to normalize TCRbeta repertoire quantification. In TCRdb, the public reads were trimmed at Q25 with fastp and aligned with MiXCR, with productive beta chains retained. When rows share a CDR3 protein, they turn into one entry using the most common DNA and genes. The sample table contains hundreds of thousands of distinct CDR3 sequences; only one count was recorded for approximately 15% of them. The top ten hold approximately 4.5% of the sample.

V is cut by 5 bases and J by 0 bases, and the space between the germline ends is 8 bases. From the cysteine through the phenylalanine, the CDR3 covers 13 amino acids. Left in the record is the CDR3 DNA by itself, 39 bases read in frame from the first base. According to the germline V gene, CDR1 reads SGHTA and CDR2 reads FQGNSA. A note on this clonotype: Its antigen specificity is not known. No per-base quality is available; no much larger clone lies one base away.

Recombination linked TRBV7-2 to TRBJ2-7; a confident D gene designation cannot be given. The sequence came from a male patient younger than 18 who had a stem cell transplant for acute lymphoblastic leukemia, so the T cells may come from the graft donor. The source was PBMCs, mostly from graft donor cells, collected 360 days after TCRalphabeta/CD19-depleted stem cell transplant. The CDR3 here reads CASSPRISYEQYF. The DNA sequence reads TGTGCCAGCAGCCCGAGGATCTCCTACGAGCAGTACTTC.